Presented here are 29 T cell receptor beta chains from one specimen sequenced in a study of blood T cell repertoires in COVID-19. Profiling relied on immunoSEQ multiplex PCR, and the TCRdb table lists in-frame clones only, not all of them. The repertoire includes 180,000 or so clones, about 76% of them detected once, and about 9% sits in the top ten. The sample consisted of peripheral blood. These receptors all come from a woman in her forties or fifties with active or convalescent COVID-19.

DNA of the CDR3: TGTGCCTGGAGCTGGGACAGGGTGGGCACCGGGGAGCTGTTTTTT. Amino acid sequence: CAWSWDRVGTGELFF. V is TRBV30 and J is TRBJ2-2; 9 bases match TRBD1. Trimming at V came to 3 bases and at J to 4 bases, leaving 6 bases not matched to a gene. CDR1 is GTSNPN, CDR2 SVGIG, per germline (reference sequence). This CDR3 is built from 15 residues.

The genes are TRBV4-3 and TRBJ2-5; D perhaps matches TRBD1 (5 bases). Germline assignment: CDR1 LGHNA and CDR2 YSLEER. Trimming stripped 0 bases from V and 5 bases from J, with 19 bases between. The CDR3 is made up of 17 amino acids. The CDR3 protein is CASSQEVAQGEGETQYF. The CDR3 nucleotides are TGCGCCAGCAGCCAAGAGGTCGCCCAAGGGGAAGGGGAGACCCAGTACTTC.

This clone has just a few counts. This chain joins TRBV2 and TRBJ1-2; D is possibly TRBD1 (6 bases). CDR3 length equals 12 residues. Germline-derived CDR1 and CDR2 are SNHLY and FYNNEI. V shed 7 bases and J shed 8 bases, with 14 bases lying between them. For the CDR3, the DNA is TGTGCCAGCAATTTACAGGGCGGAGGCTACACCTTC. Translation gives CASNLQGGGYTF.

In its sample, this clone was seen a few times. The chain couples TRBV28 to TRBJ1-6; weak D call: TRBD1 (5 bases). The CDR3 covers 14 residues. CDR1 is MDHEN, CDR2 SYDVKM, per germline. V shed 5 bases and J shed 10 bases, with 15 bases lying between them. The CDR3 nucleotides are TGTGCCAGCAGTCCGGGGGTGGTGGGCTCACCCCTCCACTTT. Translation gives CASSPGVVGSPLHF.

This clone showed up just once. The J gene is TRBJ1-1, the V gene TRBV27, with 9 bases aligning to TRBD1. After removal of 8 bases from V and 2 bases from J, the junction contained 3 bases not matched to a gene. In germline, CDR1 is MNHEY, CDR2 SMNVEV (reference sequence). There are 13 residues in the CDR3. CDR3 sequence reads: CASGTGLNTEAFF. In DNA form, the CDR3 reads TGTGCCAGCGGGACAGGGCTCAACACTGAAGCTTTCTTT.

The V and J genes are TRBV29-1 and TRBJ1-2; a possible D gene is TRBD1 (5 bases). The CDR3 has 13 residues. Per germline, CDR1 SQVTM and CDR2 ANQGSEA. The germline V and J ends were trimmed by 3 bases and 10 bases, with 18 bases remaining between them. CDR3 DNA: TGCAGCGTTGACAGGGATGGAAAAAAGGACTACACCTTC. It is translated as CSVDRDGKKDYTF. Full variable domain (outside the CDR3, taken from reference TRBV29-1 and TRBJ1-2): SAVISQKPSRDICQRGTSLTIQCQVDSQVTMMFWYRQQPGQSLTLIATANQGSEATYESGFVIDKFPISRPNLTFSTLTVSNMSPEDSSIYLCSVDRDGKKDYTFGSGTRLTVV.

The J gene is TRBJ1-2, the V gene TRBV7-9; 8 bases align to TRBD1. V lost 5 bases, J lost 3 bases, and 8 bases stayed unmatched. The CDR3 totals 15 residues. Germline assignment: CDR1 SEHNR and CDR2 FQNEAQ (reference sequence). CDR3 protein: CASSRGQVGDYGYTF. For the CDR3, the DNA is TGTGCCAGCAGCCGGGGACAGGTGGGGGACTATGGCTACACCTTC.

The chain combines TRBV28 with TRBJ2-5; TRBD1 aligns across 10 bases. After removal of 5 bases from V and 0 bases from J, the junction contained 12 bases not matched to a gene. There are 18 residues in the CDR3. In germline, CDR1 is MDHEN, CDR2 SYDVKM. CDR3 sequence reads: CASSAPGQGSGDQETQYF. The CDR3 DNA reads TGTGCCAGCAGTGCCCCGGGACAGGGGTCAGGGGACCAAGAGACCCAGTACTTC.

The chain has TRBV27 and TRBJ2-3; D not resolved. The germline CDR1 and CDR2 sequences are MNHEY and SMNVEV (reference sequence). The ends were cut back, 3 bases at V and 6 bases at J, with 10 bases in the middle. CDR3 size: 13 residues. DNA for the CDR3: TGTGCCAGCAGTTTTCTCGCGGAGGATACGCAGTATTTT. Protein: CASSFLAEDTQYF.

The J gene is TRBJ2-4, the V gene TRBV28, with a possible D match to TRBD2 (5 bases). The CDR3 loop spans 16 amino acids. Germline CDR1 and CDR2: MDHEN and SYDVKM. V was shortened by 3 bases and J by 7 bases, with 19 bases between the two germline ends. CDR3 amino acids: CASSLDPLHKRNIQYF. Here the CDR3 DNA reads TGTGCCAGCAGTTTGGACCCTTTACACAAGCGGAACATTCAGTACTTC.

This clone was found a few times. The gene calls are TRBV30 and TRBJ2-2, with a tentative D call TRBD1 (5 bases). Germline V lookup: CDR1 GTSNPN, CDR2 SVGIG (reference sequence). Trimming pared 2 bases from V and 7 bases from J, leaving 11 bases between. This CDR3 spans 13 amino acids. In nucleotides, the CDR3 is TGTGCCTGGAGTTCAGGGCGTATCGGGGAGCTGTTTTTT. This translates into CAWSSGRIGELFF.

This clone turned up a few times. This sequence joins TRBV14 and TRBJ2-1; TRBD2 matches 16 bases. This CDR3 spans 19 amino acids. Losses at the gene ends were 4 bases for V and 3 bases for J; bases not matched to a gene: 9. CDR1 SGHDN and CDR2 FVKESK come from the germline V gene. In DNA form, the CDR3 reads TGTGCCAGCAGCCCAACCGACGGGACTAGCGGGGGGGTCTACAATGAGCAGTTCTTC. Translated: CASSPTDGTSGGVYNEQFF. Full variable domain (remainder filled in from reference TRBV14 and TRBJ2-1): EAGVTQFPSHSVIEKGQTVTLRCDPISGHDNLYWYRRVMGKEIKFLLHFVKESKQDESGMPNNRFLAERTGGTYSTLKVQPAELEDSGVYFCASSPTDGTSGGVYNEQFFGPGTRLTVL.

The chain joins TRBV28 to TRBJ1-4, with 10 bases fitting TRBD1. The CDR3 length is 19 residues. J lost 6 bases, V lost 6 bases, and 19 bases had no gene match. Germline values: CDR1 MDHEN, CDR2 SYDVKM. The CDR3 nucleotides read TGTGCCAGCAGAAGTGATCCGGGACAGGGGCCCTGGGTAGATGAAAAACTGTTTTTT. It specifies CASRSDPGQGPWVDEKLFF.

This chain joins TRBV4-3 and TRBJ2-7, with TRBD1 matching over 8 bases. The CDR3 is 14 amino acids. Germline trimming cut 4 bases from V and 6 bases from J; bases unmatched to any gene: 8. Germline loops: CDR1 LGHNA, CDR2 YSLEER. The CDR3 is CASSPRTGPLEQYF. DNA of the CDR3: TGCGCCAGCAGCCCTCGGACAGGGCCACTCGAGCAGTACTTC.

The gene calls are TRBV6-2 or TRBV6-3 and TRBJ1-1, with TRBD1 as a possible D gene (5 bases). Germline V gene data show CDR1 as MNHEY and CDR2 as SVGEGT. V was shortened by 4 bases and J by 8 bases, with 20 bases between the two germline ends. The CDR3 totals 15 residues. The CDR3 DNA is TGTGCCAGCAGTTTTAGCGGGACCGAGTCCAAGGAAGCTTTCTTT. Amino acid sequence: CASSFSGTESKEAFF.

This chain joins TRBV4-3 and TRBJ2-3; TRBD1 matches 10 bases. CDR3 length equals 16 residues. V dropped 5 bases and J dropped 1; count of bases not matched to a gene: 6. Germline CDR1 LGHNA, CDR2 YSLEER. The CDR3 loop is CASSTTGTGGTDTQYF. The CDR3 DNA reads TGCGCCAGCAGCACAACCGGGACAGGGGGCACAGATACGCAGTATTTT.

In DNA form, the CDR3 reads TGTGCCAGCAGCCAACGAGCGGGAGGGAACACCGGGGAGCTGTTTTTT. Its protein product is CASSQRAGGNTGELFF. This chain joins TRBV4-2 and TRBJ2-2; TRBD2 aligns across 9 bases. Losses at the gene ends were 2 bases for V and 1 base for J; bases not matched to a gene: 2. The CDR3 totals 16 residues. Germline CDR1 and CDR2: LGHNA and YNFKEQ.

The chain joins TRBV28 to TRBJ2-3; TRBD2 aligns across 7 bases. The CDR3 loop spans 14 amino acids. The germline gives CDR1 MDHEN, CDR2 SYDVKM. With V trimmed by 5 bases and J by 3 bases, 5 bases remained unmatched. The DNA of the CDR3 is TGTGCCAGCAGTCCAGCGGGACTGACAGATACGCAGTATTTT. It translates to CASSPAGLTDTQYF.

Concerning this clone: The same CDR3 also results from other DNA sequences found in this sample. In DNA, the CDR3 is TGTGCCAGCAGCGTAGTTCCCGGGACAAACACCGGGGAGCTGTTTTTT. Translation: CASSVVPGTNTGELFF. This rearrangement joins TRBV9 to TRBJ2-2; TRBD1 might be the D (6 bases). CDR1 is SGDLS, CDR2 YYNGEE, per germline. This CDR3 contains 16 residues. The V end was cut by 0 bases, the J end by 2 bases, with 11 bases between. The whole variable domain, filled in from reference TRBV9 and TRBJ2-2, reads DSGVTQTPKHLITATGQRVTLRCSPRSGDLSVYWYQQSLDQGLQFLIQYYNGEERAKGNILERFSAQQFPDLHSELNLSSLELGDSALYFCASSVVPGTNTGELFFGEGSRLTVL.

The chain is built from TRBV28 and TRBJ1-5; TRBD1 matches 8 bases. The CDR3 runs 13 residues. After removal of 7 bases from V and 7 bases from J, the junction contained 6 bases not matched to a gene. Per the germline V gene, CDR1 is MDHEN and CDR2 is SYDVKM. The DNA for the CDR3 is TGTGCCAGCATCACAGGGGGTAAGCAGCCCCAGCATTTT. Encoded protein: CASITGGKQPQHF. The full variable domain, rest sourced from reference TRBV28 and TRBJ1-5, is DVKVTQSSRYLVKRTGEKVFLECVQDMDHENMFWYRQDPGLGLRLIYFSYDVKMKEKGDIPEGYSVSREKKERFSLILESASTNQTSMYLCASITGGKQPQHFGDGTRLSIL.

The chain uses TRBV5-1 and TRBJ2-7; TRBD1 might be the D (5 bases). The germline CDR1 and CDR2 sequences are SGHRS and YFSETQ. Deletions cut 4 bases from V and 3 bases from J, with 17 bases between. The CDR3 totals 15 residues. The CDR3 reads CASSPWAGFFYEQYF. The CDR3 DNA sequence: TGCGCCAGCAGCCCGTGGGCAGGGTTTTTCTACGAGCAGTACTTC.

The chain combines TRBV21-1 with TRBJ1-1; the listed D gene, TRBD1, was not tested against the DNA. TRBV21-1 is assigned pseudogene status. The CDR3 is made up of 16 amino acids. DNA for the CDR3: TGTGCCAGCAAGACTGACAGGGAGAAAGGGACCACTGAAGCTTTCTTT. Translating gives CASKTDREKGTTEAFF.

The chain couples TRBV7-3 to TRBJ2-1, with 10 positions matching TRBD2. This CDR3 contains 16 residues. Germline assignment: CDR1 SGHTA and CDR2 FQGTGA. Unmatched junction bases numbered 4, after V lost 4 bases and J lost 1 base. In DNA, the CDR3 is TGTGCCAGCAGCTCCGGGGGACTAGCGTCCTACAATGAGCAGTTCTTC. It yields the protein CASSSGGLASYNEQFF.

This clone is a singleton in its sample. This chain uses TRBV27 with TRBJ2-1; unclear D gene. This CDR3 is built from 15 residues. Per germline, CDR1 MNHEY and CDR2 SMNVEV (reference sequence). V was shortened by 2 bases and J by 4 bases, with 12 bases between the two germline ends. CDR3 coding DNA: TGTGCCAGCAGTTTAACGGCGGAAGCGTACAATGAGCAGTTCTTC. This sequence encodes CASSLTAEAYNEQFF.

J is TRBJ1-2 and V is TRBV7-9; 7 nucleotides align to TRBD1. CDR1 and CDR2 (germline): SEHNR, FQNEAQ (reference sequence). This CDR3 is 14 amino acids long. With 5 bases clipped from V and 1 base from J, the junction kept 4 bases outside the gene matches. The CDR3 DNA follows: TGTGCCAGCAGCCAAGACAGGGTTAACTATGGCTACACCTTC. Translating gives CASSQDRVNYGYTF. The variable domain in full, with the rest retrieved from reference TRBV7-9 and TRBJ1-2, is DTGVSQNPRHKITKRGQNVTFRCDPISEHNRLYWYRQTLGQGPEFLTYFQNEAQLEKSRLLSDRFSAERPKGSFSTLEIQRTEQGDSAMYLCASSQDRVNYGYTFGSGTRLTVV.

The chain employs TRBV7-9 and TRBJ2-2; 8 bases match TRBD1. Germline lookup yields CDR1 SEHNR and CDR2 FQNEAQ (reference sequence). Trimming removed 5 bases from V and 0 bases from J; junction bases left unmatched: 8. The CDR3 runs to 17 residues. The CDR3 region has the DNA TGTGCCAGCAGCCCGAGCCTACAGGGGGCGAACACCGGGGAGCTGTTTTTT. It is translated as CASSPSLQGANTGELFF.

The V and J genes are TRBV4-2 and TRBJ1-2; 7 bases map to TRBD1. Germline V gene data show CDR1 as LGHNA and CDR2 as YNFKEQ. The CDR3 consists of 17 residues. The ends lost 3 bases at V and 7 bases at J; junction bases unmatched: 17. Written as DNA, the CDR3 is TGTGCCAGCAGCCACATTTTCCGGGGACAGCGTGGGGGTGGCTACACCTTC. Residues: CASSHIFRGQRGGGYTF.

The chain uses TRBV4-3 and TRBJ1-2; 9 bases match TRBD1. This CDR3 spans 15 amino acids. Germline lookup yields CDR1 LGHNA and CDR2 YSLEER. J was trimmed by 9 bases and V by 0 bases; bases with no gene match: 8. The CDR3 region is CASSQDRDRAESYTF. CDR3 DNA: TGCGCCAGCAGCCAAGATAGGGACAGGGCGGAGAGCTACACCTTC.

This chain joins TRBV13 and TRBJ1-3; D is uncertain. CDR1 is PRHDT and CDR2 is FYEKMQ in the germline V gene (reference sequence). Trimming pared 0 bases from V and 0 bases from J, leaving 6 bases between. The CDR3 is 15 residues long. CDR3 nucleotide sequence: TGTGCCAGCAGCTTAGGCCAAATCTCTGGAAACACCATATATTTT. As protein: CASSLGQISGNTIYF. The full variable domain, in which reference TRBV13 and TRBJ1-3 provide the parts outside the CDR3, is AAGVIQSPRHLIKEKRETATLKCYPIPRHDTVYWYQQGPGQDPQFLISFYEKMQSDKGSIPDRFSAQQFSDYHSELNMSSLELGDSALYFCASSLGQISGNTIYFGEGSWLTVV.